This T cell receptor beta chain was sequenced during a study of shared clonotypes between healthy human individuals. In germline, CDR1 is KGHSY, CDR2 FQNENV. The CDR3 sequence is 15 residues long. V lost 4 bases and J 7 bases, leaving 16 bases between the germline ends. Sequencing used immunoSEQ multiplex PCR; TCRdb keeps in-frame clones, though not all of them. The table lists 400,000 to 500,000 clones, 70% to 80% of them singletons. This clone came up many times. This chain links TRBV16 with TRBJ1-4; maybe TRBD1 (5 bases). The sequence came from a woman aged 40 to 55 in good health. Some clones in this sample may be carry-over from other donors' samples. Sample: PBMCs. The DNA for the CDR3 is TGTGCCAGCAGCCGCTCGCTCGGGGCTAGTGAAAAACTGTTTTTT. Its protein is CASSRSLGASEKLFF.